Sequencing of this TCR beta chain was carried out in a study of cytomegalovirus exposure and HLA in healthy donors. Study information: An early data release held some 89 million unique TCRs from HLA-typed donors.

Primers for the PCR totalled 60 Vbeta and 13 Jbeta. Measured with immunoSEQ multiplex PCR; TCRdb has only the in-frame clones, and not every one. The sample holds about 150,000 clones, 68% seen once. Trimming took 6 bases from V and 1 from J; bases not matched to a gene: 10. Germline-derived CDR1 and CDR2 are LNHDA and SQIVND (reference sequence). The CDR3 length is 16 residues. This clone was counted only a few times. The chain recombines TRBV19 with TRBJ1-1; TRBD1 aligns across 8 bases. Sequencing used PBMCs. The TCR originated in a man aged 55 to 70 in good health and CMV-seronegative. CDR3 in amino acids: CASRYDRGPANTEAFF. CDR3 in DNA: TGTGCCAGTAGATACGACAGGGGACCGGCGAACACTGAAGCTTTCTTT.